This TCR beta chain is from a study of shared clonotypes between healthy human individuals. The study's findings and limits: Investigators expected sequencing depth to affect clonotype sharing among donors. A handful of donors shared 4.5% to 6.5% of their naive CD4 clonotypes.

The deep-level immunoSEQ assay was used. The method was immunoSEQ multiplex PCR; TCRdb's version includes in-frame clones alone and lacks a portion of them. In the table there are over a million clones, roughly 96% of which are singletons. Trimming stripped 8 bases from V and 5 bases from J, with 13 bases between. Germline V gene data show CDR1 as LNHDA and CDR2 as SQIVND (reference sequence). The CDR3 spans 13 residues. With respect to this clone: Antigen specificity is unknown.

The V gene is TRBV19, the J gene TRBJ2-1; D is possibly TRBD1 (6 bases). This TCR came from a man aged 25 to 45 in good health. The sample was naive CD4+ T cells sorted from blood. Subset specified: CD45RA+ positively selected. As DNA, the CDR3 is TGTGCCAGTGGTGGGGGCTGGGACAATGAGCAGTTCTTC. As protein: CASGGGWDNEQFF.